This TCR beta chain stems from a study of siplizumab effects on memory and regulatory T cells. CDR3 length: 15 residues. From germline, CDR1 is KGHSH and CDR2 LQKENI. V trimming: 3 bases; J trimming: 7 bases; junction bases outside the gene matches: 8. Remarks on this clone: Its antigen is unknown.

General study findings and limits: In siplizumab conditions, mappable alloreactive CD4+ clones averaged around 69% Treg-derived, against 26.9% in controls. About 75-97% of proliferating CD4+ or CD8+ clones had no assignable naive or memory phenotype.

Per-sample assaying covered some 10^5 TCR templates. Clones were sequenced by immunoSEQ multiplex PCR, and TCRdb holds only the in-frame ones, with some missing. The profile shows over 100,000 clones, around 90% of them singletons. Material: Tregs sorted from blood. The source is a human donor in good health. The chain links TRBV18 to TRBJ1-4, with 7 bases that match TRBD1. CDR3 sequence: CASSPFGTEIEKLFF. The DNA of the CDR3 is TGTGCCAGCTCACCCTTCGGGACAGAAATTGAAAAACTGTTTTTT.